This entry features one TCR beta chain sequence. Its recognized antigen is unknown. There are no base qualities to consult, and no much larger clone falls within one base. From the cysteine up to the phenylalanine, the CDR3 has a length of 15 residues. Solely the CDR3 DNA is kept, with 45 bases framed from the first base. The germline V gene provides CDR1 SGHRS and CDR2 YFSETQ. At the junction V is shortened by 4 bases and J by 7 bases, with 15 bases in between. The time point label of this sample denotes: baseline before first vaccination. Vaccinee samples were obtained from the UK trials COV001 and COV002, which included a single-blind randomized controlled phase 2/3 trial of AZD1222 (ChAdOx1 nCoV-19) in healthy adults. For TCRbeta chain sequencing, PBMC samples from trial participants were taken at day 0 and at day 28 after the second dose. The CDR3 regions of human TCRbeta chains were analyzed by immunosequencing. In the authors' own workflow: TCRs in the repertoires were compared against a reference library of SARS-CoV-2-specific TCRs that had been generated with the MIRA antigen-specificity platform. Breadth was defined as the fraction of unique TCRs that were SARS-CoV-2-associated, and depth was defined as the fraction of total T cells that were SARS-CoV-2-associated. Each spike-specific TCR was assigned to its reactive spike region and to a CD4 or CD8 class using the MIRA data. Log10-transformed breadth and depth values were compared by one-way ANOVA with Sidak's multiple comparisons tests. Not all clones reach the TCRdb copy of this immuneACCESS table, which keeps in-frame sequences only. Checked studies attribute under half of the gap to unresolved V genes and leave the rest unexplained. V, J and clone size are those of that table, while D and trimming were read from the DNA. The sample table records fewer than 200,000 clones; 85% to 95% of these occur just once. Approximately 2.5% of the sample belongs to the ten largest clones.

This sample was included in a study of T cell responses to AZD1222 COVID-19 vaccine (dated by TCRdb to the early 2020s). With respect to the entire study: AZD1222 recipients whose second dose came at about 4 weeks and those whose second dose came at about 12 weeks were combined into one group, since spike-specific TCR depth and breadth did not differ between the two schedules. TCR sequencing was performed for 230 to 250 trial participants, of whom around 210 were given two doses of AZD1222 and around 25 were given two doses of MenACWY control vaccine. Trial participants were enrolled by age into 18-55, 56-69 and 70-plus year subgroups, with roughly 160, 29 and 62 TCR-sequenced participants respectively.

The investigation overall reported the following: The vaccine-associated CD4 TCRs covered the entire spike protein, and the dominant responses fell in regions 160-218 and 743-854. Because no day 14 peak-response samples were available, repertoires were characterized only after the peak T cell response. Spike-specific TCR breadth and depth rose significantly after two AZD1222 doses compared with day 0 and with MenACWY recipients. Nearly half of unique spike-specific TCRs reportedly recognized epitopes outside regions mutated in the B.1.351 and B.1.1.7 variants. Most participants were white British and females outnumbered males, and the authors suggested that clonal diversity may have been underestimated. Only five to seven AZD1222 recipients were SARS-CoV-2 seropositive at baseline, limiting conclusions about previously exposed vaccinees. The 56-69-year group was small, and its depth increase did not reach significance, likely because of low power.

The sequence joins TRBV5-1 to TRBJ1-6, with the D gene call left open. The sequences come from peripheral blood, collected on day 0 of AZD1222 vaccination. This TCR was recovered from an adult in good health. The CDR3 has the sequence CASSPETRANSPLHF. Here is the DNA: TGCGCCAGCAGCCCGGAAACCCGAGCGAATTCACCCCTCCACTTT.